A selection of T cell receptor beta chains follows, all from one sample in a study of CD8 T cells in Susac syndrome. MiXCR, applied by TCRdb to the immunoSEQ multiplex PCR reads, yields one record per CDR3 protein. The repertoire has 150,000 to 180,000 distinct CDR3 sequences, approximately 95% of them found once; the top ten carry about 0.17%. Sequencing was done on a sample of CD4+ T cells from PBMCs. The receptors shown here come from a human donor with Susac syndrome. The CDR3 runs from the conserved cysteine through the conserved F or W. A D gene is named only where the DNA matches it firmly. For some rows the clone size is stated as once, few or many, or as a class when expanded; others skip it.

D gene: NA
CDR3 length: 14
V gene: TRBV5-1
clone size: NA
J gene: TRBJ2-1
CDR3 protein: CASSSAGQRSEQFF

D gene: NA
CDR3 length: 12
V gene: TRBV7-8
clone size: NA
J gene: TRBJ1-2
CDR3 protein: CASSLEALGYTF

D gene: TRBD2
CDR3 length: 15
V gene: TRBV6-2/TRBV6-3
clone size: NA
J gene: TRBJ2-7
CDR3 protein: CASSQRGGSSYEQYF

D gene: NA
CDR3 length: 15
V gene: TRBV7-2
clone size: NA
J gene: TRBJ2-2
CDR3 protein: CASSRGARETGELFF

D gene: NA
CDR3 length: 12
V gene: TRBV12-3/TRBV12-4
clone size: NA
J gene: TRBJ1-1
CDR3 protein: CASKRTNTEAFF

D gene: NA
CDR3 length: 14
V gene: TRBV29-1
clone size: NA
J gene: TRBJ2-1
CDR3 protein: CSVGGGRAYNEQFF

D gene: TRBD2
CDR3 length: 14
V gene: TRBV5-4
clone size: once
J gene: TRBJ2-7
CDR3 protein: CASSFPGTSREQYF

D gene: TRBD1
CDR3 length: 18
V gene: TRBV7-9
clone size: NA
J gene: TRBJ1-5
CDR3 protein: CASSLGSGTGWSNQPQHF

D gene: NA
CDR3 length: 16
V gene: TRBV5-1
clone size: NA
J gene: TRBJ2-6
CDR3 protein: CASSVFISSGANVLTF

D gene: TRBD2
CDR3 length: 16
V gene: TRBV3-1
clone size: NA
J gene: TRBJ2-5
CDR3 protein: CASSQKSGGAAETQYF

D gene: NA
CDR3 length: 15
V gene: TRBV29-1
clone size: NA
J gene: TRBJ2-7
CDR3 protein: CSVVAVGGTLYEQYF

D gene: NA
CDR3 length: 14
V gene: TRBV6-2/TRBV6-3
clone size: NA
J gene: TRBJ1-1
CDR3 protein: CASINAGENTEAFF

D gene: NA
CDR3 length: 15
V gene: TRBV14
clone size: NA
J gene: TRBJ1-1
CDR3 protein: CASSHGYSANTEAFF

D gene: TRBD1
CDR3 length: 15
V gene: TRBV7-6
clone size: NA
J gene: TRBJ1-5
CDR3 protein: CASSAGGLVAQPQHF

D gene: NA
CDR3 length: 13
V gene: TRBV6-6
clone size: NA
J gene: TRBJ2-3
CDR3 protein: CASSYPATDTQYF

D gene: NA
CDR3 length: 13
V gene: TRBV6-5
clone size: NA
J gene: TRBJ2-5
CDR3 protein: CATLDRYQETQYF

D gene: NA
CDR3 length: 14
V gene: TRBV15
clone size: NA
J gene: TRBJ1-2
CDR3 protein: CATSTRRGRDGYTF

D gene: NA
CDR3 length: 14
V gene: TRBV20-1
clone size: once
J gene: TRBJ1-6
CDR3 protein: CSARAPLGDSPLHF

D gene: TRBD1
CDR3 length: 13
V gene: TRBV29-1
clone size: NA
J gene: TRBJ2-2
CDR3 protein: CSAGQEVDGELFF

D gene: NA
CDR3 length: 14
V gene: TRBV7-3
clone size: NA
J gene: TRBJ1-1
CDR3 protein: CASSPGLGFTEAFF

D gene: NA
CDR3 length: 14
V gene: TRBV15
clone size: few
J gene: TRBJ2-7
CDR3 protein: CATSTTSSSYEQYF

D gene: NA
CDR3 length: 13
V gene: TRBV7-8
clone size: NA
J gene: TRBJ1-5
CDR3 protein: CASGREVNQPQHF

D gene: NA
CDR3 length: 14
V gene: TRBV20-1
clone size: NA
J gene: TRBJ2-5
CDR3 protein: CSAPRPGTSETQYF

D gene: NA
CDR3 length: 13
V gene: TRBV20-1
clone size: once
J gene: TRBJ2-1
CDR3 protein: CSAILPTVVEQFF

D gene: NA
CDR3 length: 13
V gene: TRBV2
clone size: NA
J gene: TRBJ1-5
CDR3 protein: CASSGTGVQPQHF

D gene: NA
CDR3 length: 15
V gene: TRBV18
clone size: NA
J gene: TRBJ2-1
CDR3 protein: CASSPPSGVYNEQFF

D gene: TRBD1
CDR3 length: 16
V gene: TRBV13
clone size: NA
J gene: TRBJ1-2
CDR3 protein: CASSSQPGQGNYGYTF

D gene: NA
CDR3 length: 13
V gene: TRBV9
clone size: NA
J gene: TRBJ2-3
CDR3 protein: CASSARGADTQYF

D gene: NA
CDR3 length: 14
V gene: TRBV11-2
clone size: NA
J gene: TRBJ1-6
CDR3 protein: CASSSGTKSSPLHF

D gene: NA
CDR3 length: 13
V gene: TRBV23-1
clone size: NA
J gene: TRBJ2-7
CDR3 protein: CATRQLSSYEQYF

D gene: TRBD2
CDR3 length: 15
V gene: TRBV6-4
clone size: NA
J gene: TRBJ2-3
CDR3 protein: CASSEQAGRTDTQYF

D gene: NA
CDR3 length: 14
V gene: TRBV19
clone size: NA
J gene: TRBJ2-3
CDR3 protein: CASTPKLRTDTQYF

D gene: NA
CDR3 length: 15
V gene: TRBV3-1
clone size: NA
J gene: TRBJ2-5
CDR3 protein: CASSQGWGRQETQYF

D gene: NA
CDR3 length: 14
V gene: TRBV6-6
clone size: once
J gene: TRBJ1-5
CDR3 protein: CASASGSGNQPQHF

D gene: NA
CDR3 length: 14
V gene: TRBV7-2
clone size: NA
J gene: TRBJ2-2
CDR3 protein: CASSPGDNTGELFF

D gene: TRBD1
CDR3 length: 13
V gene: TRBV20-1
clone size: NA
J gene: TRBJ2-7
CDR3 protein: CSARDRAKYEQYF

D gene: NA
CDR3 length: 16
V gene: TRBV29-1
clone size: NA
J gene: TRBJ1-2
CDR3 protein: CSALNHDRSNYGGYTF